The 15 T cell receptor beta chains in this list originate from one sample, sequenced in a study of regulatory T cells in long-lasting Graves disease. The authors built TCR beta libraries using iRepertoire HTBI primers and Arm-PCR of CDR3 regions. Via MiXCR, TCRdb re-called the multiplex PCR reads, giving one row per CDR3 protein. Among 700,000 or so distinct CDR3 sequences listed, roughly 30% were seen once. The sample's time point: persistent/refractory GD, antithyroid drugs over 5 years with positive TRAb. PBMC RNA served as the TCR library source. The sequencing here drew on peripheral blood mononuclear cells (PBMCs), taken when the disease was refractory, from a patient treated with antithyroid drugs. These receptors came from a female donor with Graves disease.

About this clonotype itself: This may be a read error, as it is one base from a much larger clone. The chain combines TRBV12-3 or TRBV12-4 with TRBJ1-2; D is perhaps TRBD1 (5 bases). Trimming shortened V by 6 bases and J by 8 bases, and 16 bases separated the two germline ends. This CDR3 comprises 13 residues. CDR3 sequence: CASSPTVLMGYTF. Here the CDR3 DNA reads TGTGCCAGCAGCCCGACAGTATTAATGGGCTACACCTTC.

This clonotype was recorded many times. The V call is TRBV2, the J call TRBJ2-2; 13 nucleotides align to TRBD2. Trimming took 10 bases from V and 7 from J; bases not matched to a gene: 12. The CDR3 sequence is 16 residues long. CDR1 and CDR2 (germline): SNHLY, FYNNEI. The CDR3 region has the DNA TGTGCCACCCAACTCAGGACTAGCGGGAGCGGCGGGGAGCTGTTTTTT. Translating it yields CATQLRTSGSGGELFF.

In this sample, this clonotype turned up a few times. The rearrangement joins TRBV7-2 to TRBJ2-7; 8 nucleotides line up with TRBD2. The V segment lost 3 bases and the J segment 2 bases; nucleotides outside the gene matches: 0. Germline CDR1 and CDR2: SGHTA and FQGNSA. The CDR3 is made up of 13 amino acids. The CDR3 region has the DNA TGTGCCAGCAGCTTGACTAGCGCCTACGAGCAGTACTTC. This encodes CASSLTSAYEQYF.

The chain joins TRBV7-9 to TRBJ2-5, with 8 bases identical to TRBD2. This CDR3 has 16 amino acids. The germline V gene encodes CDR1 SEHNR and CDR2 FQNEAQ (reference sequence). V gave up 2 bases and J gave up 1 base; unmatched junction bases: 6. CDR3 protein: CASSLTASGPQETQYF. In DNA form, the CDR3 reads TGTGCCAGCAGCTTAACGGCTAGCGGGCCCCAAGAGACCCAGTACTTC.

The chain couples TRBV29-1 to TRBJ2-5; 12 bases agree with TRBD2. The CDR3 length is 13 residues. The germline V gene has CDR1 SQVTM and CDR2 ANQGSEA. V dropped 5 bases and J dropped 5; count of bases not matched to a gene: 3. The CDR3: CSVRLAGVETQYF. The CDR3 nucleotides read TGCAGCGTTCGACTAGCGGGAGTTGAGACCCAGTACTTC. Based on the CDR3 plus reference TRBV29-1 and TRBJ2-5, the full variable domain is SAVISQKPSRDICQRGTSLTIQCQVDSQVTMMFWYRQQPGQSLTLIATANQGSEATYESGFVIDKFPISRPNLTFSTLTVSNMSPEDSSIYLCSVRLAGVETQYFGPGTRLLVL.

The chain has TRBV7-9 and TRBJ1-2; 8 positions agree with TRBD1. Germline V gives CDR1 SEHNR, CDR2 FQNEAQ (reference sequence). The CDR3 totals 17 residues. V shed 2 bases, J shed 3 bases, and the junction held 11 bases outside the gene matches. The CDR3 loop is CASSLIRGRGLDYGYTF. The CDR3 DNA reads TGTGCCAGCAGCTTAATACGCGGCAGGGGGCTGGACTATGGCTACACCTTC.

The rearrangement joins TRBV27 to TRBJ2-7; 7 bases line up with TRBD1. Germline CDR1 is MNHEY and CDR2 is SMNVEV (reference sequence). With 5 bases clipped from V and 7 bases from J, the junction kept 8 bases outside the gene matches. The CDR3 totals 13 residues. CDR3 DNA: TGTGCCAGCAGTCTACAGGGACAGTCGGAGCAGTACTTC. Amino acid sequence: CASSLQGQSEQYF.

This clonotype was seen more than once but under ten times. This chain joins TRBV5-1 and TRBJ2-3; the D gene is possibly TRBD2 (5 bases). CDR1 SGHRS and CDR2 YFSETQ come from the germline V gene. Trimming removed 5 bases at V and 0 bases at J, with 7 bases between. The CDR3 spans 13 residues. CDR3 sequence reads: CASSSASTDTQYF. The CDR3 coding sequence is TGCGCCAGCAGTAGCGCTAGCACAGATACGCAGTATTTT.

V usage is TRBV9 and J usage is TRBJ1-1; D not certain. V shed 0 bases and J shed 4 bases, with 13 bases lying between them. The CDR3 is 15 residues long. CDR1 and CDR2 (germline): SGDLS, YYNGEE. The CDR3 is CASSVGVQALTEAFF. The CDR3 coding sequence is TGTGCCAGCAGCGTAGGCGTTCAGGCGCTCACTGAAGCTTTCTTT.

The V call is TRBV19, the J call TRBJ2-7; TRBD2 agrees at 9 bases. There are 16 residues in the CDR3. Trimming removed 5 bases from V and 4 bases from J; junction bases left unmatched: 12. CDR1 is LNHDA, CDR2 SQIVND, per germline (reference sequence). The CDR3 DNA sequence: TGTGCCAGTAGTCCCGGGAGGGTAGCGGGAGTTTACGAGCAGTACTTC. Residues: CASSPGRVAGVYEQYF. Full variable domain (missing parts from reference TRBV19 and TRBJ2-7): DGGITQSPKYLFRKEGQNVTLSCEQNLNHDAMYWYRQDPGQGLRLIYYSQIVNDFQKGDIAEGYSVSREKKESFPLTVTSAQKNPTAFYLCASSPGRVAGVYEQYFGPGTRLTVT.

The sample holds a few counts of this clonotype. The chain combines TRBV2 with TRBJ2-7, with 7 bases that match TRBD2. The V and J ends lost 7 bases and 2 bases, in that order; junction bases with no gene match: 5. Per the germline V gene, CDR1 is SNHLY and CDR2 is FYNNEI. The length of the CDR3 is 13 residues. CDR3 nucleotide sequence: TGTGCCAGCATAAGGACTAGTCCCTACGAGCAGTACTTC. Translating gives CASIRTSPYEQYF.

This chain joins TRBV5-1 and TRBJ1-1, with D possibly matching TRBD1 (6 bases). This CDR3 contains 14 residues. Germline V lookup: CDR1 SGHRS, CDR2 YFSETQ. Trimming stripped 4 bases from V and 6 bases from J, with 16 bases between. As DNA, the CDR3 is TGCGCCAGCAGCATTGGAACAGGGAGCCCTGAAGCTTTCTTT. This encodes CASSIGTGSPEAFF.

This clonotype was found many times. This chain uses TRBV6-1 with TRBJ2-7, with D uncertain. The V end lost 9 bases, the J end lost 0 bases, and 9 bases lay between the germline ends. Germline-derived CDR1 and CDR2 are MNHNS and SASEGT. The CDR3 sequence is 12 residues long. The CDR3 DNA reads TGTGCCAGTAGCAGGAGCTCCTACGAGCAGTACTTC. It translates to CASSRSSYEQYF.

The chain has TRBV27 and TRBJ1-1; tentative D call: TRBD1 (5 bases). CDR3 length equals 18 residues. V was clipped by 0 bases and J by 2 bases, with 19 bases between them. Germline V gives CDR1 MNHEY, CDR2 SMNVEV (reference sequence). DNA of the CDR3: TGTGCCAGCAGTTTATCTCCTTTCATAGGGGTGGGAAACACTGAAGCTTTCTTT. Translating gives CASSLSPFIGVGNTEAFF.

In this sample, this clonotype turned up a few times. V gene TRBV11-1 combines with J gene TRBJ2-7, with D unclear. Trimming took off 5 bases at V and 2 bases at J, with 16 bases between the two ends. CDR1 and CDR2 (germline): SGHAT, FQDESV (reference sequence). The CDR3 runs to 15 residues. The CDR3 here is CASSLFRSKPYEQYF. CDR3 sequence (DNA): TGTGCCAGCAGCCTCTTTCGGTCTAAACCCTACGAGCAGTACTTC.